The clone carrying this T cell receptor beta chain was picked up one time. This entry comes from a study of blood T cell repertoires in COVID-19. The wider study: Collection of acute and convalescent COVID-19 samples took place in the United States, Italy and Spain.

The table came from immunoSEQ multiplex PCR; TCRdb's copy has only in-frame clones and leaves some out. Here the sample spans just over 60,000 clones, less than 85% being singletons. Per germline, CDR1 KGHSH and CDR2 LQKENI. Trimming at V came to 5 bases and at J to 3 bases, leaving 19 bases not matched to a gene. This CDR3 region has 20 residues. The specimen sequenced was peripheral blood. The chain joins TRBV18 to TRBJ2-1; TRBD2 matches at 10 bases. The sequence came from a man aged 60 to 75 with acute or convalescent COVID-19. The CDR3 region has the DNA TGTGCCAGCTCAGGGCGCGGGGGCCAGAGAGGACTAGCGGACTACAATGAGCAGTTCTTC. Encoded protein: CASSGRGGQRGLADYNEQFF.